The 23 T cell receptor beta chains below come from one sample, sequenced in a study of CD8 T cells in ankylosing spondylitis. Each CDR3 protein is one row after TCRdb ran MiXCR on the 5' RACE reads. The table includes 300,000 to 350,000 distinct CDR3 sequences, around 21% detected once. Sequenced material: blood, either unsorted or a sorted T cell fraction (not recorded which). All receptors derive from a female donor with ankylosing spondylitis or in good health (not recorded which).

This clonotype was counted ten times or more. The chain has TRBV2 and TRBJ2-7; 10 bases line up with TRBD2. The CDR3 sequence is 16 residues long. V gave up 7 bases and J gave up 0 bases; unmatched junction bases: 9. Germline CDR1 SNHLY, CDR2 FYNNEI. In DNA, the CDR3 is TGTGCCAGCATTAAGGAACTAGCGGGAAGCTCCTACGAGCAGTACTTC. Translated, it gives CASIKELAGSSYEQYF.

The V call is TRBV12-3 or TRBV12-4, the J call TRBJ2-1, with D possibly being TRBD2 (6 bases). The V end lost 8 bases, the J end lost 3 bases, and 20 bases lay between the germline ends. The CDR3 is 16 amino acids. The CDR3 DNA reads TGTGCCAGCCTTTTTAGAGCAGGAGGGTACTACAATGAGCAGTTCTTC. This sequence encodes CASLFRAGGYYNEQFF.

Only a few counts were recorded for this clonotype. The chain carries TRBV29-1 and TRBJ1-1; D remains ambiguous. V shed 7 bases and J shed 4 bases, with 19 bases lying between them. Germline lookup yields CDR1 SQVTM and CDR2 ANQGSEA. CDR3 length equals 14 residues. CDR3: CSGRKAGLGTEAFF. As DNA, the CDR3 is TGCAGCGGAAGAAAGGCCGGGCTAGGCACTGAAGCTTTCTTT.

This clonotype was observed a handful of times. V is TRBV9 and J is TRBJ2-6; D gene unclear. Trimming shortened V by 0 bases and J by 3 bases, and 10 bases separated the two germline ends. CDR1 is SGDLS and CDR2 is YYNGEE in the germline V gene. The CDR3 has 16 residues. The CDR3 loop reads CASSVGGPNGANVLTF. In nucleotides, the CDR3 is TGTGCCAGCAGCGTAGGGGGTCCAAATGGGGCCAACGTCCTGACTTTC.

This sequence joins TRBV18 and TRBJ2-3; D possibly corresponds to TRBD1 (5 bases). V gave up 4 bases and J gave up 3 bases, with 8 bases separating them. The CDR3 is made up of 13 amino acids. Germline V CDR1 and CDR2: KGHSH, LQKENI. CDR3 sequence: CASSLRQTDTQYF. The CDR3 nucleotides read TGTGCCAGCTCACTCCGACAGACAGATACGCAGTATTTT. Looking up the rest from reference TRBV18 and TRBJ2-3 gives the full variable domain: NAGVMQNPRHLVRRRGQEARLRCSPMKGHSHVYWYRQLPEEGLKFMVYLQKENIIDESGMPKERFSAEFPKEGPSILRIQQVVRGDSAAYFCASSLRQTDTQYFGPGTRLTVL.

This clonotype was observed a few times. This sequence joins TRBV9 and TRBJ1-5; D gene uncertain. Per the germline V gene, CDR1 is SGDLS and CDR2 is YYNGEE. V lost 0 bases and J 6 bases, leaving 1 base between the germline ends. The CDR3 loop spans 11 amino acids. CDR3 protein: CASSVVQPQHF. CDR3 sequence (DNA): TGTGCCAGCAGCGTAGTTCAGCCCCAGCATTTT.

The J gene is TRBJ2-7, the V gene TRBV5-1; no clear D gene. Trimming took off 3 bases at V and 2 bases at J, with 15 bases between the two ends. Germline V CDR1 and CDR2: SGHRS, YFSETQ. CDR3 length: 15 residues. CDR3 DNA sequence: TGCGCCAGCAGCTCGGTGGGGAATCTGACCTACGAGCAGTACTTC. It yields the protein CASSSVGNLTYEQYF.

The chain recombines TRBV5-1 with TRBJ1-1, with D possibly TRBD1 on 5 matching bases. This CDR3 is 13 amino acids long. V was cut by 5 bases and J by 3 bases, with 11 bases left in between. Germline CDR1 reads SGHRS; CDR2 reads YFSETQ. CDR3 residues: CASRPTGHTEAFF. The CDR3 bases are TGCGCCAGCAGGCCAACAGGTCACACTGAAGCTTTCTTT. Combining the CDR3 with reference TRBV5-1 and TRBJ1-1 gives the whole variable domain KAGVTQTPRYLIKTRGQQVTLSCSPISGHRSVSWYQQTPGQGLQFLFEYFSETQRNKGNFPGRFSGRQFSNSRSEMNVSTLELGDSALYLCASRPTGHTEAFFGQGTRLTVV.

This clonotype has ten or more counts. DNA for the CDR3: TGCAGTGCCAAACAGGGATGGGACACTGAAGCTTTCTTT. Translated, it gives CSAKQGWDTEAFF. The gene calls are TRBV20-1 and TRBJ1-1; perhaps TRBD1 as D (6 bases). The CDR3 extends over 13 amino acids. Per the germline V gene, CDR1 is DFQATT and CDR2 is SNEGSKA (reference sequence). V was trimmed by 6 bases and J by 3 bases, leaving 14 bases between them.

This clonotype was recorded a few times. This sequence joins TRBV6-2 or TRBV6-3 and TRBJ1-5; 7 bases fit TRBD1. The germline CDR1 and CDR2 sequences are MNHEY and SVGEGT. The CDR3 covers 14 residues. J lost 5 bases, V lost 5 bases, and 6 bases had no gene match. DNA of the CDR3: TGTGCCAGCAGTGTACAGGGGAAGGATCAGCCCCAGCATTTT. Its protein product is CASSVQGKDQPQHF.

This clonotype turned up a few times. The chain employs TRBV29-1 and TRBJ2-7, with D perhaps matching TRBD2 (5 bases). Germline V gene sequence: CDR1 SQVTM, CDR2 ANQGSEA. This CDR3 region has 12 residues. V lost 7 bases and J lost 4, with 14 bases in between. CDR3 residues: CSAGGGGYEQYF. The DNA for the CDR3 is TGCAGCGCTGGCGGTGGCGGGTACGAGCAGTACTTC.

This clonotype has more than one count but fewer than ten. The rearrangement links TRBV20-1 to TRBJ2-3, with 13 bases matching TRBD2. CDR3 length equals 12 residues. J was trimmed by 9 bases and V by 7 bases; bases with no gene match: 4. The germline V gene has CDR1 DFQATT and CDR2 SNEGSKA (reference sequence). This CDR3 reads CSELAGGWTQYF. In nucleotides, the CDR3 is TGCAGTGAACTAGCGGGGGGGTGGACGCAGTATTTT.

This clonotype was seen only a few times. The rearrangement joins TRBV15 to TRBJ2-1; D gene unclear. This CDR3 contains 11 residues. Trimming shortened V by 5 bases and J by 8 bases, and 7 bases separated the two germline ends. The germline V gene has CDR1 LNHNV and CDR2 YYDKDF (reference sequence). The CDR3 DNA reads as TGTGCCACCAGCCGCCAGCATGAGCAGTTCTTC. It translates to CATSRQHEQFF. Filled out from reference TRBV15 and TRBJ2-1, the complete variable domain reads DAMVIQNPRYQVTQFGKPVTLSCSQTLNHNVMYWYQQKSSQAPKLLFHYYDKDFNNEADTPDNFQSRRPNTSFCFLDIRSPGLGDTAMYLCATSRQHEQFFGPGTRLTVL.

The chain joins TRBV10-3 to TRBJ2-2; D is unclear. The germline gives CDR1 ENHRY, CDR2 SYGVKD. The CDR3 is 14 amino acids. V dropped 8 bases and J dropped 3 bases, with 13 bases sitting between them. CDR3: CAIQSSSYTGELFF. The CDR3, as DNA: TGTGCCATCCAATCCTCCAGCTACACCGGGGAGCTGTTTTTT.

The CDR3 loop reads CASSQGWEPRDEQFF. For the CDR3, the DNA is TGTGCCAGCAGCCAAGGGTGGGAGCCCCGGGATGAGCAGTTCTTC. The V gene is TRBV4-2, the J gene TRBJ2-1; D possibly corresponds to TRBD2 (5 bases). CDR1 LGHNA and CDR2 YNFKEQ come from the germline V gene. This CDR3 is built from 15 residues. V lost 1 base and J lost 8, with 15 bases in between.

This clonotype was detected a few times. The chain uses TRBV7-2 and TRBJ1-1, with D perhaps TRBD1 (5 bases). CDR3 length equals 14 residues. CDR1 SGHTA and CDR2 FQGNSA come from the germline V gene. V lost 5 bases, J lost 8 bases, and 18 bases lay in between. CDR3 in amino acids: CASSRPRDGQEAFF. The CDR3 coding sequence is TGTGCCAGCAGCAGACCCAGGGACGGTCAAGAAGCTTTCTTT.

This clonotype has a handful of counts. The CDR3: CASSFRGYTEAFF. The CDR3 DNA reads as TGTGCCAGCAGTTTTAGGGGCTACACTGAAGCTTTCTTT. This chain links TRBV28 with TRBJ1-1; the D gene is possibly TRBD1 (5 bases). V was shortened by 3 bases and J by 3 bases, with 8 bases between the two germline ends. Germline V gives CDR1 MDHEN, CDR2 SYDVKM. This CDR3 has 13 amino acids.

This sequence joins TRBV6-5 and TRBJ1-5; 8 positions agree with TRBD1. V lost 4 bases, J lost 6 bases, and 5 bases stayed unmatched. This CDR3 is built from 14 residues. Germline V gene sequence: CDR1 MNHEY, CDR2 SVGAGI. CDR3 coding DNA: TGTGCCAGCAGTTCAGACAGGGGAGGTCAGCCCCAGCATTTT. It yields the protein CASSSDRGGQPQHF.

This clonotype was counted only a few times. The chain recombines TRBV12-3 or TRBV12-4 with TRBJ2-2; no reliable D call. V lost 3 bases and J lost 5, with 19 bases in between. The CDR3 consists of 17 residues. DNA of the CDR3: TGTGCCAGCAGTTTGAAGGTCGAGAGCGCGAGGACCGGGGAGCTGTTTTTT. Protein sequence: CASSLKVESARTGELFF.

CDR3 protein: CASSSQSRARRFF. Here the CDR3 DNA reads TGTGCCAGCAGCTCCCAATCCCGGGCCAGGCGGTTCTTC. The rearrangement joins TRBV7-8 to TRBJ2-1; D call uncertain. The germline CDR1 and CDR2 sequences are SGHVS and FQNEAQ. Trimming cost V 4 bases and J 15 bases, with 19 bases left between them. The CDR3 covers 13 residues.

The V call is TRBV7-2, the J call TRBJ1-5; D remains unclear. Per the germline V gene, CDR1 is SGHTA and CDR2 is FQGNSA. Trimming stripped 1 base from V and 9 bases from J, with 4 bases between. This CDR3 is built from 11 residues. The CDR3 sequence is CASSLVGPQHF. CDR3 bases: TGTGCCAGCAGCTTAGTCGGGCCCCAGCATTTT. Full variable domain (remainder filled in from reference TRBV7-2 and TRBJ1-5): GAGVSQSPSNKVTEKGKDVELRCDPISGHTALYWYRQSLGQGLEFLIYFQGNSAPDKSGLPSDRFSAERTGGSVSTLTIQRTQQEDSAVYLCASSLVGPQHFGDGTRLSIL.

The chain joins TRBV3-1 to TRBJ1-5; no clear D. The ends were cut back, 5 bases at V and 4 bases at J, with 12 bases in the middle. Germline loops: CDR1 LGHDT, CDR2 YNNKEL (reference sequence). The CDR3 contains 14 residues. Written as DNA, the CDR3 is TGTGCCAGCAGCGCCCGAATGGGGAATCAGCCCCAGCATTTT. Translated, it gives CASSARMGNQPQHF.

This clonotype was counted a few times. V gene TRBV7-6 combines with J gene TRBJ2-1, with a possible D match to TRBD2 (5 bases). Germline loops: CDR1 SGHVS, CDR2 FNYEAQ. This CDR3 is 16 amino acids long. V lost 0 bases and J 0 bases, leaving 9 bases between the germline ends. The chain's CDR3 is CASSLASGGSYNEQFF. In nucleotides, the CDR3 is TGTGCCAGCAGCTTAGCGAGCGGAGGCTCCTACAATGAGCAGTTCTTC.